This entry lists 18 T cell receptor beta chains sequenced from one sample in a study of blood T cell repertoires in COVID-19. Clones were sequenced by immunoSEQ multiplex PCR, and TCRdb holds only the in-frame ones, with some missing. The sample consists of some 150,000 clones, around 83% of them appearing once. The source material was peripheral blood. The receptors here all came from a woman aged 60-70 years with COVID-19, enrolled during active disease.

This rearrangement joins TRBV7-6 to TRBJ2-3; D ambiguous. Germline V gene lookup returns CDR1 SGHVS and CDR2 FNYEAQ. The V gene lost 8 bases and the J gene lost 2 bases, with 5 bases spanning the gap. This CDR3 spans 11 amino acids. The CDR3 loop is CASSITDTQYF. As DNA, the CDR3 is TGTGCCAGCTCAATCACAGATACGCAGTATTTT.

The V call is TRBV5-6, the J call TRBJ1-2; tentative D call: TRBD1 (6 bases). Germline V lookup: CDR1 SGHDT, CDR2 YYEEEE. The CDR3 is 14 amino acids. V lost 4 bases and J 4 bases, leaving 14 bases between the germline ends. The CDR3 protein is CASSPRQAVYGYTF. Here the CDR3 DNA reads TGTGCCAGCAGCCCCCGACAGGCTGTCTATGGCTACACCTTC.

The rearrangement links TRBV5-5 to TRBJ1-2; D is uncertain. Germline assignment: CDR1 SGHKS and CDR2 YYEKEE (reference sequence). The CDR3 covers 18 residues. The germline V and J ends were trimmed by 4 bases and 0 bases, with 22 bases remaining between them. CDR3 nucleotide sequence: TGTGCCAGCAGCCGGGAGCCCCCACGGACGCTCTCTAACTATGGCTACACCTTC. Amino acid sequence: CASSREPPRTLSNYGYTF.

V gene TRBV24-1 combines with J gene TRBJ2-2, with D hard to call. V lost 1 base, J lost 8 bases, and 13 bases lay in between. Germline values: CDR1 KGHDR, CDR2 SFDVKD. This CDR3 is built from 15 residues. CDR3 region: CATSDFARMEGELFF. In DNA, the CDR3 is TGTGCCACCAGTGATTTTGCCCGCATGGAGGGGGAGCTGTTTTTT.

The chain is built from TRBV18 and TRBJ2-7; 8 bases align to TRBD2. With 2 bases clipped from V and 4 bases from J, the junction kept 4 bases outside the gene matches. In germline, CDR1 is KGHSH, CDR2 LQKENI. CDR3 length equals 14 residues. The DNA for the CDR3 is TGTGCCAGCTCACCAAGCGGCGGGAGGTACGAGCAGTACTTC. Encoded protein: CASSPSGGRYEQYF.

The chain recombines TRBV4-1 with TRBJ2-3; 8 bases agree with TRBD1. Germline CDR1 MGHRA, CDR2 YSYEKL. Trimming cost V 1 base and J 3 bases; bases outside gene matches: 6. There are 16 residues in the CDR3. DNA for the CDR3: TGCGCCAGCAGCCAAGGGACCAGGGGGCTGACAGATACGCAGTATTTT. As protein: CASSQGTRGLTDTQYF.

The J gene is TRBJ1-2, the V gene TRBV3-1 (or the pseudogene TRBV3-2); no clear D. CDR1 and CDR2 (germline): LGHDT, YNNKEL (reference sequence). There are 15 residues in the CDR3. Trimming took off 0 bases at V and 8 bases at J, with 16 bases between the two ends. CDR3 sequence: CASSQDFWRPGGYTF. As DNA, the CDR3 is TGTGCCAGCAGCCAAGATTTTTGGCGTCCGGGAGGCTACACCTTC.

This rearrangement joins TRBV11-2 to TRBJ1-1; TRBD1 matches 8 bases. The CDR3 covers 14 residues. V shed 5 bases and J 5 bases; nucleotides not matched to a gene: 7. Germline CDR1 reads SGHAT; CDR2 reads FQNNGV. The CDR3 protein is CASSRQGIRTEAFF. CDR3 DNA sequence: TGTGCCAGCAGCCGACAGGGGATAAGGACTGAAGCTTTCTTT.

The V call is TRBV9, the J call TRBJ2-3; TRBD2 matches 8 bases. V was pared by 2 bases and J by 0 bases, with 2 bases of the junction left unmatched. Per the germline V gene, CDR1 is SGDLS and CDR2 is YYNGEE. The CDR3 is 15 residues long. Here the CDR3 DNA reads TGTGCCAGCAGCGTTAGCGGGACTAGCACAGATACGCAGTATTTT. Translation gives CASSVSGTSTDTQYF.

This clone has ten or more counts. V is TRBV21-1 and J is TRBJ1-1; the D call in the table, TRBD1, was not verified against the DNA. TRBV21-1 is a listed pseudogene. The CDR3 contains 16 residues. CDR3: CASSKVLTGLNTEAFF. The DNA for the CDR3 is TGTGCCAGCAGCAAAGTTCTGACAGGATTGAACACTGAAGCTTTCTTT.

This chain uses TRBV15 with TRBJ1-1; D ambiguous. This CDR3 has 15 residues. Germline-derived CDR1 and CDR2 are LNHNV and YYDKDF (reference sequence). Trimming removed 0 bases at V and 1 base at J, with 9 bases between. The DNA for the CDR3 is TGTGCCACCAGCAGAGAAGGAGGGAAGAACACTGAAGCTTTCTTT. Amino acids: CATSREGGKNTEAFF.

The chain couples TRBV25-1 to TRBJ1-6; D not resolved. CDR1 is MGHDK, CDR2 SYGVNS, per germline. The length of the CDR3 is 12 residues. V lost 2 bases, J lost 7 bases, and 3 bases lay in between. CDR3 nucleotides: TGTGCCAGCAGTGAACCAAATTCACCCCTCCACTTT. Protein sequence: CASSEPNSPLHF.

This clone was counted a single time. CDR3 residues: CASSSGANYGYTF. CDR3 nucleotides: TGCGCCAGCAGCTCAGGGGCTAACTATGGCTACACCTTC. The chain recombines TRBV5-1 with TRBJ1-2; D is possibly TRBD1 (6 bases). Trimming cost V 3 bases and J 0 bases, with 6 bases left between them. This CDR3 has 13 residues. Germline loops: CDR1 SGHRS, CDR2 YFSETQ.

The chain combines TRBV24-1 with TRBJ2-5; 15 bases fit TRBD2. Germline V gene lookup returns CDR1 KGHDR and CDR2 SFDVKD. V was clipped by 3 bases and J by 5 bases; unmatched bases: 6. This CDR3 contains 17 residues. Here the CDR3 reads CATSDPGTSGGRETQYF. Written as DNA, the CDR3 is TGTGCCACCAGTGATCCTGGGACTAGCGGGGGGCGGGAGACCCAGTACTTC.

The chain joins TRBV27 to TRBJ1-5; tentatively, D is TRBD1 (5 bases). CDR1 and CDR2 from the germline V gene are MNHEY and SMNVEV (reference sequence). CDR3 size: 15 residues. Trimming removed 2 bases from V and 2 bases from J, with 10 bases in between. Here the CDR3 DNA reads TGTGCCAGCAGTTTACAGGGACTCGGCAATCAGCCCCAGCATTTT. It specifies CASSLQGLGNQPQHF.

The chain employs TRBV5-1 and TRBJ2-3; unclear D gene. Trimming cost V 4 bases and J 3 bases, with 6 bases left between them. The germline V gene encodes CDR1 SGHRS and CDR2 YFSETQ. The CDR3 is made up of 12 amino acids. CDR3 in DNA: TGCGCCAGCAGCCAAACTACAGATACGCAGTATTTT. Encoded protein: CASSQTTDTQYF.

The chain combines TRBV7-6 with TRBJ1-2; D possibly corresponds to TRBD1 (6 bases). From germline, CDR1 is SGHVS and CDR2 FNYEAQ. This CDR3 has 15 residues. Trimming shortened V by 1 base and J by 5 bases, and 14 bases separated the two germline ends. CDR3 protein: CASSLVRGSMYGYTF. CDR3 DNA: TGTGCCAGCAGCTTAGTCAGGGGCAGTATGTATGGCTACACCTTC.

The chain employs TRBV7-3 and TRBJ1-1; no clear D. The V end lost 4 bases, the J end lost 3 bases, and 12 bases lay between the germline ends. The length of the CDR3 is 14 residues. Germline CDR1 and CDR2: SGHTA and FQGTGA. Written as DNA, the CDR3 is TGTGCCAGCAGCTCCCGCCCCGGTTACACTGAAGCTTTCTTT. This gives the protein CASSSRPGYTEAFF.